This T cell receptor beta chain stems from a study of blood T cell repertoires in COVID-19. Using immunoSEQ multiplex PCR, the repertoire was profiled, and TCRdb retains in-frame clones only, with some absent. The sample lists about 59,000 clones; 65% to 85% were seen once. The CDR3 runs to 12 residues. V was pared by 4 bases and J by 7 bases, with 9 bases between. The germline CDR1 and CDR2 sequences are ENHRY and SYGVKD. The chain links TRBV10-3 to TRBJ2-3, with TRBD2 as a possible D gene (5 bases). This receptor was taken from a man aged 60-69 years with acute or convalescent COVID-19. The sequencing input was peripheral blood. The CDR3: CAISAEGHTQYF. The CDR3 nucleotides are TGTGCCATCAGTGCAGAGGGTCATACGCAGTATTTT.